This TCR beta chain was found in a study of T cell responses to AZD1222 COVID-19 vaccine. Whole-study results and caveats: Females made up more of the donors, who were largely white British, and clonal diversity may have come out too low. Just a handful of people given AZD1222 tested seropositive at baseline. Targeting of unmutated variant regions was reportedly seen in nearly half of spike-specific TCRs.

In regard to this clone: Its antigen remains unknown.

The V and J ends lost 5 bases and 3 bases respectively, with 10 bases between them. This CDR3 is 13 amino acids long. CDR1 and CDR2 from the germline V gene are SGHTA and FQGTGA. Clones were sequenced by immunoSEQ multiplex PCR, and TCRdb holds only the in-frame ones, with some missing. The sample carries around 170,000 clones, about 90% recorded once. The clonotype comes from an adult who received the AZD1222 COVID-19 vaccine. This chain joins TRBV7-3 and TRBJ2-5, with D possibly being TRBD2 (5 bases). The sequences come from peripheral blood, collected 28 days after the second AZD1222 dose. The CDR3, as DNA: TGTGCCAGCAGCCCCCACGGGGAAGAGACCCAGTACTTC. Its protein is CASSPHGEETQYF.